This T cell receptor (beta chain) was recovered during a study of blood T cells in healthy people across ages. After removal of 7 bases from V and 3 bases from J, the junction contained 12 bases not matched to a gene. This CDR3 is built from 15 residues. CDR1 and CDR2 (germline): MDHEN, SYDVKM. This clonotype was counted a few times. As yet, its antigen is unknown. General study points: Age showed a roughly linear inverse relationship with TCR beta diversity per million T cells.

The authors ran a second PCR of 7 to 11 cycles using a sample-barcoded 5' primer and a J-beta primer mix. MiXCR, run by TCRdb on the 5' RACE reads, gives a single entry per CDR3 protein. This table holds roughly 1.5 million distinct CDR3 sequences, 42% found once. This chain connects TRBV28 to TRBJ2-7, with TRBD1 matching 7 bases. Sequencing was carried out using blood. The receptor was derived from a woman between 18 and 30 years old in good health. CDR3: CASTPGGTEFYEQYF. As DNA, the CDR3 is TGTGCCAGCACCCCCGGTGGGACAGAGTTCTACGAGCAGTACTTC. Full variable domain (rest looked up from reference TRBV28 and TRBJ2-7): DVKVTQSSRYLVKRTGEKVFLECVQDMDHENMFWYRQDPGLGLRLIYFSYDVKMKEKGDIPEGYSVSREKKERFSLILESASTNQTSMYLCASTPGGTEFYEQYFGPGTRLTVT.